This T cell receptor (beta chain) was sequenced during a study of vaccination and CD4 T cells after COVID-19. As for the study in general: Four females and six males made up the convalescents, with two Hispanic. SARS-CoV-2, HCoV-NL63, HCoV-OC43 and HCoV-229E supplied the overlapping spike peptides used to stimulate cells.

This sample's treatment: 10-day PBMC culture with coronavirus spike peptide pools or control peptides (ViraFEST assay). Alongside roughly 10 IU/ml IL-2 and roughly 9.9 ug/ml peptide pools, PBMCs were cultured at some 2 million per well. Of note for this clonotype: Its antigen is undetermined.

The V end was cut by 0 bases, the J end by 5 bases, with 16 bases between. CDR3 size: 16 residues. Germline V CDR1 and CDR2: MNHNS, SASEGT. With the Oncomine TCR Beta short-read assay, DNA from cultured CD4+ T cells was sequenced. Genomic DNA extraction was carried out from cultured CD4+ T cells. TCRdb used MiXCR to reprocess the PCR reads, holding one entry per CDR3 protein. The data show 24,000 or so distinct CDR3 sequences, roughly three fifths seen once. The rearrangement uses TRBV6-1 and TRBJ1-1; maybe TRBD1 (6 bases). Material for sequencing was CD4+ T cells from blood, cultured in vitro. The source of this sequence is a human donor who had recovered from COVID-19. CDR3 nucleotides: TGTGCCAGCAGTGAAGCGCGGGGGGGGCGGAGTACTGAAGCTTTCTTT. Protein sequence: CASSEARGGRSTEAFF.